Each of the 30 T cell receptor beta chains below was sequenced from the same sample in a study of cytomegalovirus exposure and HLA in healthy donors. Assay: immunoSEQ multiplex PCR; the TCRdb copy retains only in-frame clones and omits some. The sample lists about 250,000 clones, around nine tenths occurring once. The specimen was PBMCs. The receptors come from a man aged 18-30 years in good health and CMV-seronegative.

This rearrangement joins TRBV28 to TRBJ2-1, with 11 bases matching TRBD2. Germline lookup yields CDR1 MDHEN and CDR2 SYDVKM. There are 15 residues in the CDR3. V dropped 8 bases and J dropped 4; count of bases not matched to a gene: 7. The CDR3 bases are TGTGCCAGCGGGTCTAGCGGGAGGACATACAATGAGCAGTTCTTC. Protein sequence: CASGSSGRTYNEQFF.

The rearrangement links TRBV4-1 to TRBJ2-1, with 8 bases fitting TRBD2. CDR1 is MGHRA and CDR2 is YSYEKL in the germline V gene. CDR3 length equals 16 residues. J was trimmed by 4 bases and V by 0 bases; bases with no gene match: 5. CDR3 sequence: CASSQEAGVYYNEQFF. Here the CDR3 DNA reads TGCGCCAGCAGCCAAGAAGCGGGAGTATATTACAATGAGCAGTTCTTC.

The chain combines TRBV7-9 with TRBJ1-1; 12 positions match TRBD1. V gave up 1 base and J gave up 1 base; unmatched junction bases: 1. The CDR3 runs to 16 residues. Germline values: CDR1 SEHNR, CDR2 FQNEAQ (reference sequence). The CDR3 nucleotides are TGTGCCAGCAGCTTAGTGGGACAGGGGGCGAACACTGAAGCTTTCTTT. Translated, it gives CASSLVGQGANTEAFF.

This chain connects TRBV5-8 to TRBJ1-2, with D possibly TRBD1 on 6 matching bases. The CDR3 contains 18 residues. With 1 base removed from V and 5 bases from J, the gap between germline ends came to 24 bases. Germline V lookup: CDR1 SGHTS, CDR2 YDEGEE. The CDR3, as DNA: TGTGCCAGCAGCTTGACGCGGGGGCGCGTTAAAAGGGGGTATGGCTACACCTTC. It codes for CASSLTRGRVKRGYGYTF. Full variable domain (missing parts from reference TRBV5-8 and TRBJ1-2): EAGVTQSPTHLIKTRGQQATLRCSPISGHTSVYWYQQALGLGLQFLLWYDEGEERNRGNFPPRFSGRQFPNYSSELNVNALELEDSALYLCASSLTRGRVKRGYGYTFGSGTRLTVV.

V and J are TRBV7-8 and TRBJ1-2, with 7 bases fitting TRBD1. The CDR3 totals 15 residues. Germline CDR1 and CDR2: SGHVS and FQNEAQ. Unmatched junction bases numbered 8, after V lost 1 base and J lost 6 bases. The CDR3 protein is CASSLGGGRGHGYTF. Here the CDR3 DNA reads TGTGCCAGCAGCTTAGGTGGGGGAAGGGGGCATGGCTACACCTTC. Variable domain in full (rest from reference TRBV7-8 and TRBJ1-2): GAGVSQSPRYKVAKRGQDVALRCDPISGHVSLFWYQQALGQGPEFLTYFQNEAQLDKSGLPSDRFFAERPEGSVSTLKIQRTQQEDSAVYLCASSLGGGRGHGYTFGSGTRLTVV.

The V gene is TRBV20-1, the J gene TRBJ2-1; D is unclear. Trimming stripped 5 bases from V and 4 bases from J, with 6 bases between. The CDR3 consists of 11 residues. Germline V gives CDR1 DFQATT, CDR2 SNEGSKA (reference sequence). This CDR3 reads CSALQYNEQFF. In nucleotides, the CDR3 is TGCAGTGCTCTTCAGTACAATGAGCAGTTCTTC.

V usage is TRBV6-4 and J usage is TRBJ2-2; D gene uncertain. This CDR3 contains 13 residues. The V end lost 0 bases, the J end lost 4 bases, and 3 bases lay between the germline ends. Germline lookup yields CDR1 MRHNA and CDR2 SNTAGT. CDR3 sequence (DNA): TGTGCCAGCAGTGACTCTCGCACCGGGGAGCTGTTTTTT. This encodes CASSDSRTGELFF.

The J gene is TRBJ2-7, the V gene TRBV18, with 7 bases identical to TRBD1. Germline V CDR1 and CDR2: KGHSH, LQKENI. This CDR3 spans 15 amino acids. After removal of 6 bases from V and 6 bases from J, the junction contained 14 bases not matched to a gene. The CDR3: CASSNWGTVPLEQYF. CDR3 bases: TGTGCCAGCTCCAATTGGGGGACAGTTCCCCTCGAGCAGTACTTC. Filled out from reference TRBV18 and TRBJ2-7, the complete variable domain reads NAGVMQNPRHLVRRRGQEARLRCSPMKGHSHVYWYRQLPEEGLKFMVYLQKENIIDESGMPKERFSAEFPKEGPSILRIQQVVRGDSAAYFCASSNWGTVPLEQYFGPGTRLTVT.

The chain recombines TRBV6-5 with TRBJ1-1, with a possible D match to TRBD1 (6 bases). With 6 bases removed from V and 1 base from J, the gap between germline ends came to 15 bases. In germline, CDR1 is MNHEY, CDR2 SVGAGI. The CDR3 runs 15 residues. The CDR3 here is CASSADRPRNTEAFF. The CDR3 nucleotides are TGTGCCAGCAGCGCCGACAGGCCTAGGAACACTGAAGCTTTCTTT.

The chain combines TRBV6-5 with TRBJ1-3; weak D call: TRBD1 (5 bases). Deletions cut 6 bases from V and 7 bases from J, with 13 bases between. This CDR3 comprises 13 residues. CDR1 is MNHEY and CDR2 is SVGAGI in the germline V gene. CDR3 nucleotides: TGTGCCAGCAGGCGGGGACGCCAGAACACCATATATTTT. This sequence encodes CASRRGRQNTIYF.

The V and J genes are TRBV29-1 and TRBJ2-7; maybe TRBD2 (5 bases). The CDR3 extends over 15 amino acids. V was cut by 5 bases and J by 0 bases, with 17 bases left in between. CDR1 SQVTM and CDR2 ANQGSEA come from the germline V gene. The CDR3, as DNA: TGCAGCGTTCCGAATCGGAGGACTCTCTCCTACGAGCAGTACTTC. Translation gives CSVPNRRTLSYEQYF.

For this clone: A read error may account for a junction end that differs from germline. V usage is TRBV6-1 and J usage is TRBJ2-6; possible D gene TRBD1, 5 bases. Germline V lookup: CDR1 MNHNS, CDR2 SASEGT. This CDR3 spans 16 amino acids. CDR3 residues: CASCETDIWGANVLTF. The CDR3 bases are TGTGCCAGCTGTGAGACAGATATTTGGGGGGCCAACGTCCTGACTTTC.

This clone was seen a few times. This chain uses TRBV30 with TRBJ1-6; 7 nucleotides match TRBD1. This CDR3 contains 13 residues. Germline CDR1 reads GTSNPN; CDR2 reads SVGIG (reference sequence). J gave up 5 bases and V 5 bases, and 3 bases lay outside the gene matches. CDR3: CAWSTGNNSPLHF. The CDR3 DNA reads TGTGCCTGGTCGACAGGGAATAATTCACCCCTCCACTTT. Drawing the rest from reference TRBV30 and TRBJ1-6, the complete variable domain is SQTIHQWPATLVQPVGSPLSLECTVEGTSNPNLYWYRQAAGRGLQLLFYSVGIGQISSEVPQNLSASRPQDRQFILSSKKLLLSDSGFYLCAWSTGNNSPLHFGNGTRLTVT.

This chain joins TRBV10-3 and TRBJ2-7; D uncertain. Trimming pared 3 bases from V and 0 bases from J, leaving 9 bases between. There are 14 residues in the CDR3. In germline, CDR1 is ENHRY, CDR2 SYGVKD. The CDR3 is CAISDPGLSYEQYF. The CDR3 DNA is TGTGCCATCAGTGACCCTGGGCTCTCCTACGAGCAGTACTTC.

The J gene is TRBJ2-1, the V gene TRBV15; TRBD2 matches 7 bases. CDR1 is LNHNV and CDR2 is YYDKDF in the germline V gene (reference sequence). J was trimmed by 7 bases and V by 3 bases; bases with no gene match: 15. This CDR3 region has 17 residues. The CDR3 loop is CATSSHPSGKWKNEQFF. The CDR3, as DNA: TGTGCCACCAGCAGTCACCCCAGCGGGAAGTGGAAAAATGAGCAGTTCTTC.

V usage is TRBV7-7 and J usage is TRBJ1-1, with D unresolved. The ends were cut back, 5 bases at V and 4 bases at J, with 14 bases in the middle. CDR3 length: 14 residues. CDR1 SSHAT and CDR2 FNYEAQ come from the germline V gene (reference sequence). The CDR3 DNA reads TGTGCCAGCAGCCCCGGGGTGGTCGGCACTGAAGCTTTCTTT. This gives the protein CASSPGVVGTEAFF.

The chain carries TRBV6-5 and TRBJ2-7; 9 nucleotides agree with TRBD1. Germline assignment: CDR1 MNHEY and CDR2 SVGAGI. The CDR3 is made up of 15 amino acids. Germline trimming cut 0 bases from V and 6 bases from J; bases unmatched to any gene: 6. The CDR3 DNA follows: TGTGCCAGCAGTTACTCGGGGACAGGGAATAGCGAGCAGTACTTC. It codes for CASSYSGTGNSEQYF.

CDR3 sequence reads: CASSVAPGLHNEKLFF. The CDR3 DNA reads as TGTGCCAGCAGCGTAGCCCCGGGACTCCATAATGAAAAACTGTTTTTT. The chain is built from TRBV9 and TRBJ1-4, with D perhaps matching TRBD1 (5 bases). Germline-derived CDR1 and CDR2 are SGDLS and YYNGEE. This CDR3 is built from 16 residues. Trimming shortened V by 0 bases and J by 4 bases, and 13 bases separated the two germline ends.

This chain joins TRBV30 and TRBJ1-4, with no clear D. V gave up 7 bases and J gave up 4 bases, with 19 bases separating them. The CDR3 extends over 15 amino acids. CDR1 is GTSNPN, CDR2 SVGIG, per germline (reference sequence). The CDR3 region has the DNA TGTGCCTTCCATAGCGTGCCCTACCATAATGAAAAACTGTTTTTT. Amino acids: CAFHSVPYHNEKLFF.

The rearrangement links TRBV4-1 to TRBJ2-2, with 10 bases identical to TRBD2. The CDR3 has 18 residues. V trimming: 1 base; J trimming: 3 bases; junction bases outside the gene matches: 8. The germline CDR1 and CDR2 sequences are MGHRA and YSYEKL. CDR3 DNA sequence: TGCGCCAGCAGCCAAGTCAGCGTAGCGGGAGGACACACCGGGGAGCTGTTTTTT. Its translation: CASSQVSVAGGHTGELFF.

The chain combines TRBV15 with TRBJ2-1; 13 nucleotides line up with TRBD2. There are 16 residues in the CDR3. V dropped 2 bases and J dropped 8; count of bases not matched to a gene: 6. Germline V lookup: CDR1 LNHNV, CDR2 YYDKDF (reference sequence). In nucleotides, the CDR3 is TGTGCCACCAGCAGACCCACTAGCGGGAGGGCCTATGAGCAGTTCTTC. Residues: CATSRPTSGRAYEQFF.

The rearrangement joins TRBV28 to TRBJ2-2; D uncertain. The length of the CDR3 is 15 residues. The V gene's germline CDR1 is MDHEN and CDR2 SYDVKM. V dropped 7 bases and J dropped 0 bases, with 12 bases sitting between them. CDR3 DNA: TGTGCCAGCACCCTTTTGCCAGCGAACACCGGGGAGCTGTTTTTT. Protein product: CASTLLPANTGELFF. Together with reference TRBV28 and TRBJ2-2, the CDR3 gives the full variable domain: DVKVTQSSRYLVKRTGEKVFLECVQDMDHENMFWYRQDPGLGLRLIYFSYDVKMKEKGDIPEGYSVSREKKERFSLILESASTNQTSMYLCASTLLPANTGELFFGEGSRLTVL.

The sample holds a few counts of this clone. The chain links TRBV2 to TRBJ1-2; D gene uncertain. Trimming took off 9 bases at V and 3 bases at J, with 14 bases between the two ends. The CDR3 has 13 residues. The germline V gene encodes CDR1 SNHLY and CDR2 FYNNEI. CDR3 protein: CASNYKYYYGYTF. In DNA form, the CDR3 reads TGTGCCAGTAACTACAAGTACTACTATGGCTACACCTTC.

The chain is built from TRBV7-8 and TRBJ1-6; D is possibly TRBD1 (5 bases). This CDR3 comprises 13 residues. The V and J ends lost 5 bases and 4 bases respectively, with 6 bases between them. The germline gives CDR1 SGHVS, CDR2 FQNEAQ. CDR3 protein: CASSPGYNSPLHF. CDR3 nucleotides: TGTGCCAGCAGCCCAGGGTATAATTCACCCCTCCACTTT.

This chain links TRBV10-2 with TRBJ2-7; D remains ambiguous. CDR1 is WSHSY, CDR2 SAAADI, per germline. CDR3 length equals 13 residues. The V end lost 2 bases, the J end lost 2 bases, and 7 bases lay between the germline ends. CDR3 coding DNA: TGCGCCAGCAGTGAGAGCTTAACCTACGAGCAGTACTTC. The encoded protein is CASSESLTYEQYF.

The V call is TRBV10-3, the J call TRBJ2-3; 9 nucleotides line up with TRBD2. Unmatched junction bases numbered 6, after V lost 8 bases and J lost 6 bases. The CDR3 has 13 residues. Germline CDR1 is ENHRY and CDR2 is SYGVKD. The CDR3 reads CAIGTSSEDTQYF. CDR3 bases: TGTGCCATCGGGACTAGCTCTGAGGATACGCAGTATTTT.

This clone was seen just once. The chain employs TRBV7-9 and TRBJ2-3; 7 positions agree with TRBD1. CDR1 is SEHNR, CDR2 FQNEAQ, per germline (reference sequence). This CDR3 is built from 15 residues. V shed 5 bases, J shed 7 bases, and the junction held 12 bases outside the gene matches. CDR3 nucleotide sequence: TGTGCCAGCAGCCCTGCCGGGGACAGCGCATATACGCAGTATTTT. It codes for CASSPAGDSAYTQYF.

The chain recombines TRBV10-3 with TRBJ2-1, with 10 bases fitting TRBD2. Germline CDR1 is ENHRY and CDR2 is SYGVKD. The CDR3 consists of 14 residues. V lost 6 bases, J lost 5 bases, and 4 bases stayed unmatched. In nucleotides, the CDR3 is TGTGCCATCAGCGAGCGGGGGGGTCACAATGAGCAGTTCTTC. It is translated as CAISERGGHNEQFF.

The rearrangement links TRBV9 to TRBJ1-1; D ambiguous. Trimming pared 0 bases from V and 0 bases from J, leaving 12 bases between. The CDR3 spans 16 residues. Germline-derived CDR1 and CDR2 are SGDLS and YYNGEE. CDR3 sequence reads: CASSVADTHMNTEAFF. The DNA of the CDR3 is TGTGCCAGCAGCGTAGCCGACACGCACATGAACACTGAAGCTTTCTTT.

This chain connects TRBV27 to TRBJ1-2; a weak D match, TRBD1 (5 bases). V shed 6 bases and J shed 6 bases, with 14 bases lying between them. The CDR3 consists of 13 residues. CDR1 is MNHEY and CDR2 is SMNVEV in the germline V gene (reference sequence). The CDR3 reads CASRTGQANGYTF. The CDR3 bases are TGTGCCAGCAGAACCGGACAAGCGAATGGCTACACCTTC.